Each of the 23 T cell receptor beta chains below was sequenced from the same sample in a study of control samples from healthy donors and cancer patients. Sequenced by immunoSEQ multiplex PCR; TCRdb stores in-frame clones only, minus some. The sample shows over 150,000 clones, 75% to 95% of them seen only once. The specimen was blood. All receptors derive from a woman aged 40 to 50 in good health.

The V and J genes are TRBV27 and TRBJ2-1; possible D gene TRBD2, 5 bases. CDR1 is MNHEY and CDR2 is SMNVEV in the germline V gene (reference sequence). V lost 6 bases and J lost 13, with 13 bases in between. This CDR3 region has 11 residues. The CDR3 reads CASRDSHRQFF. CDR3 nucleotides: TGTGCCAGCAGGGACTCACACAGACAGTTCTTC.

This clone showed up just once. The chain joins TRBV5-4 to TRBJ1-2; a possible D gene is TRBD1 (5 bases). CDR1 SGHNT and CDR2 YYREEE come from the germline V gene (reference sequence). The CDR3 contains 16 residues. V gave up 2 bases and J gave up 2 bases, with 16 bases separating them. The CDR3 sequence: CASSFWGGSSNYGYTF. The CDR3 nucleotides are TGTGCCAGCAGCTTTTGGGGGGGGTCCTCAAACTATGGCTACACCTTC.

V gene TRBV19 combines with J gene TRBJ1-5; TRBD1 matches at 11 bases. J was trimmed by 2 bases and V by 5 bases; bases with no gene match: 5. Per the germline V gene, CDR1 is LNHDA and CDR2 is SQIVND (reference sequence). The CDR3 has 16 residues. This chain's CDR3 is CASSSDRGRGNQPQHF. The CDR3, as DNA: TGTGCCAGTAGTTCGGACAGGGGGCGCGGCAATCAGCCCCAGCATTTT.

The chain carries TRBV28 and TRBJ1-2; D call uncertain. The length of the CDR3 is 14 residues. Deletions cut 4 bases from V and 3 bases from J, with 12 bases between. The germline V gene encodes CDR1 MDHEN and CDR2 SYDVKM. CDR3 in amino acids: CASSWGEGYYGYTF. The DNA of the CDR3 is TGTGCCAGCAGTTGGGGTGAGGGCTACTATGGCTACACCTTC.

This chain links TRBV29-1 with TRBJ2-2, with D perhaps TRBD2 (5 bases). Trimming cost V 5 bases and J 3 bases, with 7 bases left between them. This CDR3 contains 12 residues. CDR1 is SQVTM and CDR2 is ANQGSEA in the germline V gene. CDR3 sequence reads: CSVWGDTGELFF. Written as DNA, the CDR3 is TGCAGCGTTTGGGGAGACACCGGGGAGCTGTTTTTT.

The rearrangement joins TRBV11-2 to TRBJ1-2, with 11 bases lining up with TRBD1. Per germline, CDR1 SGHAT and CDR2 FQNNGV. The CDR3 contains 15 residues. With 4 bases clipped from V and 8 bases from J, the junction kept 9 bases outside the gene matches. This chain's CDR3 is CASSSPGQGAYGYTF. The CDR3 DNA sequence: TGTGCCAGCAGCTCGCCTGGACAGGGGGCCTACGGCTACACCTTC.

The V and J genes are TRBV6-6 and TRBJ2-3, with 12 bases lining up with TRBD2. CDR3 length equals 16 residues. The V and J ends lost 5 bases and 3 bases, in that order; junction bases with no gene match: 6. The V gene's germline CDR1 is MNHNY and CDR2 SVGAGI (reference sequence). CDR3 sequence (DNA): TGTGCCAGCAGTCAAAGACTAGCGGGGGTAACAGATACGCAGTATTTT. Translating it yields CASSQRLAGVTDTQYF.

This CDR3 is CASSPRQPLNTEAFF. CDR3 nucleotides: TGTGCCAGCAGTCCTCGACAGCCGTTGAACACTGAAGCTTTCTTT. This chain uses TRBV27 with TRBJ1-1, with D tentatively TRBD1 (5 bases). This CDR3 is 15 amino acids long. The V and J ends lost 5 bases and 0 bases respectively, with 13 bases between them. CDR1 is MNHEY and CDR2 is SMNVEV in the germline V gene (reference sequence).

The chain uses TRBV2 and TRBJ1-2, with a tentative D call TRBD1 (5 bases). Germline V gene data show CDR1 as SNHLY and CDR2 as FYNNEI. The ends were cut back, 11 bases at V and 3 bases at J, with 16 bases in the middle. The CDR3 has 13 amino acids. The CDR3 loop reads CASPGGGDYGYTF. DNA for the CDR3: TGTGCCTCCCCGGGGGGAGGTGACTATGGCTACACCTTC.

The chain employs TRBV7-9 and TRBJ2-1, with 10 bases fitting TRBD1. V shed 5 bases and J 4 bases; nucleotides not matched to a gene: 8. This CDR3 region has 16 residues. In germline, CDR1 is SEHNR, CDR2 FQNEAQ (reference sequence). The CDR3 DNA follows: TGTGCCAGCAGCCCCCGGGGACAGGGGTTATACAATGAGCAGTTCTTC. It is translated as CASSPRGQGLYNEQFF.

This clone was found once. V is TRBV28 and J is TRBJ1-1; 8 nucleotides match TRBD1. The V gene's germline CDR1 is MDHEN and CDR2 SYDVKM. The junction had 7 bases not matched to a gene; V was cut back by 5 bases and J by 5 bases. The CDR3 is 14 residues long. CDR3 sequence: CASSPRTGRTEAFF. The CDR3 nucleotides are TGTGCCAGCAGTCCTCGGACAGGGAGAACTGAAGCTTTCTTT.

This chain connects TRBV3-1 (or the pseudogene TRBV3-2) to TRBJ1-3; D is perhaps TRBD1 (5 bases). V was cut by 4 bases and J by 6 bases, with 16 bases left in between. The CDR3 consists of 15 residues. Germline-derived CDR1 and CDR2 are LGHDT and YNNKEL (reference sequence). The CDR3 DNA reads TGTGCCAGCAGCCCGTCCACTCCGGGGGAAAACACCATATATTTT. It codes for CASSPSTPGENTIYF.

The chain carries TRBV2 and TRBJ2-7, with D perhaps assigned TRBD1 or TRBD2 (5 bases each). V dropped 3 bases and J dropped 0 bases, with 6 bases sitting between them. CDR1 is SNHLY, CDR2 FYNNEI, per germline. This CDR3 spans 13 amino acids. The CDR3 sequence: CASSDGTSYEQYF. CDR3 sequence (DNA): TGTGCCAGCAGTGATGGGACCTCCTACGAGCAGTACTTC.

The chain links TRBV2 to TRBJ1-3; D remains ambiguous. This CDR3 region has 11 residues. CDR1 SNHLY and CDR2 FYNNEI come from the germline V gene. The V end lost 6 bases, the J end lost 11 bases, and 11 bases lay between the germline ends. CDR3 region: CASSREVAIYF. As DNA, the CDR3 is TGTGCCAGCAGCAGAGAGGTGGCCATATATTTT.

The chain uses TRBV11-2 and TRBJ2-2; either TRBD1 or TRBD2 may fit D (6 bases each). This CDR3 contains 16 residues. V was trimmed by 7 bases and J by 4 bases, leaving 19 bases between them. The V gene's germline CDR1 is SGHAT and CDR2 FQNNGV. The DNA for the CDR3 is TGTGCCAGCAATTACTGGAGGGGGATCAGCACCGGGGAGCTGTTTTTT. It specifies CASNYWRGISTGELFF.

The gene calls are TRBV5-4 and TRBJ2-7; D not certain. Germline V gene lookup returns CDR1 SGHNT and CDR2 YYREEE (reference sequence). V lost 1 base to trimming and J lost 4 bases, with 9 bases between them. The CDR3 contains 13 residues. The CDR3 bases are TGTGCCAGCAGCTTGATAGAATCTTACGAGCAGTACTTC. This sequence encodes CASSLIESYEQYF.

Regarding this clone: In the same sample, other DNA sequences code for this CDR3. This chain uses TRBV7-9 with TRBJ2-7; maybe TRBD1 (6 bases). CDR1 SEHNR and CDR2 FQNEAQ come from the germline V gene (reference sequence). The CDR3 spans 13 residues. Between the trimmed V and J ends, which lost 4 bases and 2 bases, there was a span of 9 bases. The DNA for the CDR3 is TGTGCCAGCAGCTCGAGGACAGCCTACGAGCAGTACTTC. As protein: CASSSRTAYEQYF.

CDR3 nucleotides: TGTGCCAGCTGCCGGACTAGCTCGGACAATGAGCAGTTCTTC. Its translation: CASCRTSSDNEQFF. V is TRBV2 and J is TRBJ2-1, with 8 bases fitting TRBD2. Germline CDR1 reads SNHLY; CDR2 reads FYNNEI. The CDR3 runs 14 residues. J gave up 5 bases and V 8 bases, and 8 bases lay outside the gene matches.

The V call is TRBV14, the J call TRBJ1-1; no clear D. Per the germline V gene, CDR1 is SGHDN and CDR2 is FVKESK. The CDR3 is 14 amino acids. The V end lost 4 bases, the J end lost 4 bases, and 13 bases lay between the germline ends. The DNA of the CDR3 is TGTGCCAGCAGCCTCACCGGTAAAGGCACTGAAGCTTTCTTT. This codes for CASSLTGKGTEAFF.

V usage is TRBV5-1 and J usage is TRBJ1-1; tentatively, D is TRBD1 (5 bases). CDR1 and CDR2 (germline): SGHRS, YFSETQ. The CDR3 extends over 16 amino acids. V lost 0 bases and J 0 bases, leaving 12 bases between the germline ends. The CDR3 region has the DNA TGCGCCAGCAGCTTGGCTGGGGGGGATTTGAACACTGAAGCTTTCTTT. Protein product: CASSLAGGDLNTEAFF.

V gene TRBV24-1 combines with J gene TRBJ1-5; D perhaps matches TRBD1 (6 bases). With 8 bases removed from V and 7 bases from J, the gap between germline ends came to 17 bases. The CDR3 consists of 14 residues. In germline, CDR1 is KGHDR, CDR2 SFDVKD. The DNA of the CDR3 is TGTGCCACCACCGCGGAGGGGGGAGGACAGCCCCAGCATTTT. Translation: CATTAEGGGQPQHF.

This sequence joins TRBV6-5 and TRBJ2-1; 9 nucleotides agree with TRBD2. J gave up 8 bases and V 6 bases, and 11 bases lay outside the gene matches. The CDR3 runs to 15 residues. Looked up from germline, CDR1 is MNHEY and CDR2 is SVGAGI. The CDR3 DNA sequence: TGTGCCAGCAGGCCAAGCGGGGGGCAGAGCTATGAGCAGTTCTTC. Its protein is CASRPSGGQSYEQFF.

The chain employs TRBV7-7 and TRBJ2-1; D gene unclear. The germline V gene has CDR1 SSHAT and CDR2 FNYEAQ (reference sequence). This CDR3 region has 15 residues. Between the trimmed V and J ends, which lost 5 bases and 3 bases, there was a span of 14 bases. The CDR3 nucleotides read TGTGCCAGCAGCGAATCATCGGACCTCTACAATGAGCAGTTCTTC. It translates to CASSESSDLYNEQFF.